This T cell receptor (beta chain) is drawn from a study of blood T cell repertoires in COVID-19. Study in general: Cohort 3 recovered donors had two negative PCRs, clearance, or symptom resolution.

This CDR3 is built from 17 residues. V shed 5 bases and J 1 base; nucleotides not matched to a gene: 10. Germline V gives CDR1 MNHEY, CDR2 SMNVEV (reference sequence). Libraries were prepared by immunoSEQ multiplex PCR; TCRdb keeps only in-frame clonotypes and omits some of them. The sample records about 270,000 clones, approximately 90% being singletons. The genes are TRBV27 and TRBJ2-2, with 7 positions matching TRBD1. The sequenced sample was PBMCs or T cells enriched from blood (not recorded which). This TCR derives from a woman in her sixties or seventies in a cohort exposed to, infected with or recovered from COVID-19 (not recorded which). DNA of the CDR3: TGTGCCAGCAGTAAAAAGCCGGGACAGAAGAACACCGGGGAGCTGTTTTTT. Translation gives CASSKKPGQKNTGELFF.